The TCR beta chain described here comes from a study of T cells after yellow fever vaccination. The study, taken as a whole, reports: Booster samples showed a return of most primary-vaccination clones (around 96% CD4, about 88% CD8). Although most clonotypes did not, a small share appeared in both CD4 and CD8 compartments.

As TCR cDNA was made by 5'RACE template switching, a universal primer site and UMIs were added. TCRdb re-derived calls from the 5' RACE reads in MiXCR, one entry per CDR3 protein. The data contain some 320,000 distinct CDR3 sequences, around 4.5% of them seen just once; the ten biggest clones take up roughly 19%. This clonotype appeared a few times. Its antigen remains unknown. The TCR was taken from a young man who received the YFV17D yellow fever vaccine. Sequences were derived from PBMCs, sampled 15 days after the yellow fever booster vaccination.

The CDR3 reads CASSSGMGGQETQYF. The CDR3 DNA follows: TGTGCCAGCAGCTCGGGGATGGGGGGCCAAGAGACCCAGTACTTC. The genes are TRBV7-2 and TRBJ2-5; D is perhaps TRBD2 (6 bases). From germline, CDR1 is SGHTA and CDR2 FQGNSA. Trimming pared 4 bases from V and 1 base from J, leaving 13 bases between. The CDR3 contains 15 residues.